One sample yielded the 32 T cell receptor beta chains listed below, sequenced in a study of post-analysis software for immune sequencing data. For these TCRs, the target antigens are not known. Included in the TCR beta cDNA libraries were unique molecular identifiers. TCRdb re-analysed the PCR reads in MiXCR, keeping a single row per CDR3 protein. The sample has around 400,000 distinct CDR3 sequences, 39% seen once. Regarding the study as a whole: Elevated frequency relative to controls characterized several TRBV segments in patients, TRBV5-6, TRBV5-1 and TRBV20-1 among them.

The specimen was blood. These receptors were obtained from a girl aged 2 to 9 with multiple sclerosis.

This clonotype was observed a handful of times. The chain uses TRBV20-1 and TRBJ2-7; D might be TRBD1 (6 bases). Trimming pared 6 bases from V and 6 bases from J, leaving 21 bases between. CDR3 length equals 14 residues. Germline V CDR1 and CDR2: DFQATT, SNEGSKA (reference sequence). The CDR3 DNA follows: TGCAGTGCGATCGACAGGCGTCTTGGCGGCGAGCAGTACTTC. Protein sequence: CSAIDRRLGGEQYF.

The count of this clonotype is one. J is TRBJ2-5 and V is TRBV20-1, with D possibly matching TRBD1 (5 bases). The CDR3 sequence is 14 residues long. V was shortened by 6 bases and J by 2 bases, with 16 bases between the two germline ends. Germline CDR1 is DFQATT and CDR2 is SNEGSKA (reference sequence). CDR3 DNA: TGCAGTGCCTCTGACAGTAGCCAACAAGAGACCCAGTACTTC. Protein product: CSASDSSQQETQYF.

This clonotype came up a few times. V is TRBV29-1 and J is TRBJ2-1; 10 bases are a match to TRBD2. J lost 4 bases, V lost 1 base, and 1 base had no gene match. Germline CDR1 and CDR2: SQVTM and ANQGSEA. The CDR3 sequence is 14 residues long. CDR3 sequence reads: CSVEGTSGYNEQFF. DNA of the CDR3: TGCAGCGTTGAAGGGACTAGCGGATACAATGAGCAGTTCTTC.

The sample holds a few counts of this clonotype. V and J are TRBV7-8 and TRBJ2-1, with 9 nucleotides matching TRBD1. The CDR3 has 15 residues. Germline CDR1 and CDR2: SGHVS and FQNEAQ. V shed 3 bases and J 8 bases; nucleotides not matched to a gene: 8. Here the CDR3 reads CASSFPTGGRDEQFF. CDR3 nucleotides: TGTGCCAGCAGCTTCCCGACAGGGGGGAGGGATGAGCAGTTCTTC.

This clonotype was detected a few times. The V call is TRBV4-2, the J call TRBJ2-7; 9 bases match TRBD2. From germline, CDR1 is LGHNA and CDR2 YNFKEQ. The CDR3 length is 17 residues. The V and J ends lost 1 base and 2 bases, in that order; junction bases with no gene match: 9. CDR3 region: CASSQGSGGDVAYEQYF. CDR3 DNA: TGTGCCAGCAGCCAAGGTAGCGGGGGTGATGTTGCCTACGAGCAGTACTTC.

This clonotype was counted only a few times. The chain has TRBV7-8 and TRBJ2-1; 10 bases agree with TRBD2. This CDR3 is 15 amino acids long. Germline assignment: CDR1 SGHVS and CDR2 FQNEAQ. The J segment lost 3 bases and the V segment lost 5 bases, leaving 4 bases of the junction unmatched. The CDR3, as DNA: TGTGCCAGCAGCCCCCAGCGGGGGGGCTACAATGAGCAGTTCTTC. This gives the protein CASSPQRGGYNEQFF. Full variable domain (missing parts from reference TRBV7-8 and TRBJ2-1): GAGVSQSPRYKVAKRGQDVALRCDPISGHVSLFWYQQALGQGPEFLTYFQNEAQLDKSGLPSDRFFAERPEGSVSTLKIQRTQQEDSAVYLCASSPQRGGYNEQFFGPGTRLTVL.

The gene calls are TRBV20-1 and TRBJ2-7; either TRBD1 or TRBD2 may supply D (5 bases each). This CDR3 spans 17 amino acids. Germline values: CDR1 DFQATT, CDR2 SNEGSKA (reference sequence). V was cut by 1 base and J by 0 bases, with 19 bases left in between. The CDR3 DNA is TGCAGTGCTAGAGTGGGGACGGCACCTCGGTACTCCTACGAGCAGTACTTC. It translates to CSARVGTAPRYSYEQYF.

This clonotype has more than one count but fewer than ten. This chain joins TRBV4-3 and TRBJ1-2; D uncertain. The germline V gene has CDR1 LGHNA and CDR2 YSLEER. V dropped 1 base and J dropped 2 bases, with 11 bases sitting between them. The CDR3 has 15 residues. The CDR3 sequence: CASSQGSQWNYGYTF. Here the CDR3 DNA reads TGCGCCAGCAGCCAAGGCAGCCAATGGAACTATGGCTACACCTTC.

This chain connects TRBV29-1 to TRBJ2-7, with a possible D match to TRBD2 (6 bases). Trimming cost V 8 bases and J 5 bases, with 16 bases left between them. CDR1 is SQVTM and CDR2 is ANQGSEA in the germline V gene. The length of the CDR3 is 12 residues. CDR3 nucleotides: TGCAGCTCGACGGGGGTGGGCCACGAGCAGTACTTC. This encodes CSSTGVGHEQYF.

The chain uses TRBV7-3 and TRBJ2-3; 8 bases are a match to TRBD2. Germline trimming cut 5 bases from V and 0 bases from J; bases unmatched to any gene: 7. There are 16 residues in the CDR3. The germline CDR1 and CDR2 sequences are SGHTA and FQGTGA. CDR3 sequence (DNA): TGTGCCAGCAGCCCCACAGGCGGGGGGAGCACAGATACGCAGTATTTT. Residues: CASSPTGGGSTDTQYF.

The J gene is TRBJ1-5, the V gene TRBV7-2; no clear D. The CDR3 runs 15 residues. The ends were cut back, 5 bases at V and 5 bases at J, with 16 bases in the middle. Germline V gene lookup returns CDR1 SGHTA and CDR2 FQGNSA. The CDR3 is CASSPGGQTYQPQHF. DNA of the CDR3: TGTGCCAGCAGCCCCGGAGGGCAGACCTATCAGCCCCAGCATTTT.

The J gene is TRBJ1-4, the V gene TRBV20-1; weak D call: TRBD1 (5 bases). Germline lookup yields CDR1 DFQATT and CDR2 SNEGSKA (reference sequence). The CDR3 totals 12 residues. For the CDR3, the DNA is TGCAGCCTCAGGGCAACTAATGAAAAACTGTTTTTT. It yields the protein CSLRATNEKLFF.

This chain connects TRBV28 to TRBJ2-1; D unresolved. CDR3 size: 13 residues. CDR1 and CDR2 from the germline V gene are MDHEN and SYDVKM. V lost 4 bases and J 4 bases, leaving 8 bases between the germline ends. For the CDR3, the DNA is TGTGCCAGCAGTTCCGGGTTTTACAATGAGCAGTTCTTC. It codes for CASSSGFYNEQFF.

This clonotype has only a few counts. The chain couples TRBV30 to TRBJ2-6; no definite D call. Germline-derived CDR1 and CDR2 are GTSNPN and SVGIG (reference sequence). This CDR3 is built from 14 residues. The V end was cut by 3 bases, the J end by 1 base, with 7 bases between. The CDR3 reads CAWSSWSGANVLTF. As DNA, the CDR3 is TGTGCCTGGAGCAGTTGGTCTGGGGCCAACGTCCTGACTTTC.

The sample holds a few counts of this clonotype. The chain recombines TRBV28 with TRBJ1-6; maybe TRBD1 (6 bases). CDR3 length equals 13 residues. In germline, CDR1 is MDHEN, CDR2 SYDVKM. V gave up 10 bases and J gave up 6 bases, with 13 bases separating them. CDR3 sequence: CAITQGGNSPLHF. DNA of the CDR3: TGTGCCATTACACAGGGAGGTAATTCACCCCTCCACTTT.

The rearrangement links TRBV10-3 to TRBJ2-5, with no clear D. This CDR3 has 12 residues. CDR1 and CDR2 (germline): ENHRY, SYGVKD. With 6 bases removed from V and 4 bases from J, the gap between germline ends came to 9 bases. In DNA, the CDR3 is TGTGCCATCAGCACCACCGGAGAGACCCAGTACTTC. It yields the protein CAISTTGETQYF.

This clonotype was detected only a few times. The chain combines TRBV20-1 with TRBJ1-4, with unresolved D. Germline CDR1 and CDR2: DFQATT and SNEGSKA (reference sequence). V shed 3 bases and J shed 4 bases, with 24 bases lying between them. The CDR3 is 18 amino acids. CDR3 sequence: CSASVPSLEGGSNEKLFF. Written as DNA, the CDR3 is TGCAGTGCTAGTGTCCCCTCCTTGGAGGGAGGAAGTAATGAAAAACTGTTTTTT.

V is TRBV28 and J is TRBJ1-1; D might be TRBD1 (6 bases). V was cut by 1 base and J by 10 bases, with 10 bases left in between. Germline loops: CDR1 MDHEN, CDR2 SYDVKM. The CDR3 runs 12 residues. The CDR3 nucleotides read TGTGCCAGCAGTTTATCGGGGGCGCGAGCTTTCTTT. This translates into CASSLSGARAFF.

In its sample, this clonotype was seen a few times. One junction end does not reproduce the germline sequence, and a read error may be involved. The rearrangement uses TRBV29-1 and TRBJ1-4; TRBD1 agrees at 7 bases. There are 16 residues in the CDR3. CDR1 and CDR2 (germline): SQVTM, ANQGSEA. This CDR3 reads CSVATHRGSAVEQLFF. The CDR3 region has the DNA TGTAGCGTTGCCACCCACAGGGGATCTGCGGTGGAACAACTGTTTTTT.

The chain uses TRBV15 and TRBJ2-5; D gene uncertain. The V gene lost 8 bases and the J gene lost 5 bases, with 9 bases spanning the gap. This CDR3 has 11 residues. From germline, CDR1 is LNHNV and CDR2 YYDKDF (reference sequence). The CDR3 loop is CATGLGETQYF. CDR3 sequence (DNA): TGTGCCACCGGCCTAGGCGAGACCCAGTACTTC.

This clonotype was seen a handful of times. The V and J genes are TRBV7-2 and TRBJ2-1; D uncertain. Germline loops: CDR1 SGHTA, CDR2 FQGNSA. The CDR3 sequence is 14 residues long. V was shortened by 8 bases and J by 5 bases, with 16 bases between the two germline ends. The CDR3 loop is CASRKPTLNNEQFF. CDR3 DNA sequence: TGTGCCAGCCGCAAACCTACTCTGAACAATGAGCAGTTCTTC.

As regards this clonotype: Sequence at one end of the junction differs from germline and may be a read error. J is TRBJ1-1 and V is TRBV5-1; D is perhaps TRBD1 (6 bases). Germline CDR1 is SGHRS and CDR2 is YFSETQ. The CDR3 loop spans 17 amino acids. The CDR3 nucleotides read TGCGCCAGTAGCTTGTTCCCGAGGGGGAGCGAGAACACTGAAGCTTTCTTT. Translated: CASSLFPRGSENTEAFF.

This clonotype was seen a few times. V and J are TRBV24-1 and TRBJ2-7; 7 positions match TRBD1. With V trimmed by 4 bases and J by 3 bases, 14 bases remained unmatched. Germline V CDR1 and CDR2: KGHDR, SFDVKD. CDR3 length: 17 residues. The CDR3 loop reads CATSDLDFRQGLYEQYF. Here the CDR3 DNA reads TGTGCCACCAGTGACTTAGATTTCCGACAGGGCCTCTACGAGCAGTACTTC.

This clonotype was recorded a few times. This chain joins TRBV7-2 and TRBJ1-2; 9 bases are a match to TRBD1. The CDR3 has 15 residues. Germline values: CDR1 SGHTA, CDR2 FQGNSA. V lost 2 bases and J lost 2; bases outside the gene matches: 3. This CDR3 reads CASSLIGTGNYGYTF. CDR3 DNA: TGTGCCAGCAGCTTAATCGGGACAGGGAACTATGGCTACACCTTC.

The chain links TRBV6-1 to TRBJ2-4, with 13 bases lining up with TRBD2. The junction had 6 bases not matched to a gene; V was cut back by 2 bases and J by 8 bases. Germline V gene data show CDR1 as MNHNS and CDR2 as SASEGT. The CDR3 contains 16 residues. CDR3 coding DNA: TGTGCCAGCAGTGAAAGCACTAGCGGGAGGGTCGACATTCAGTACTTC. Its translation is CASSESTSGRVDIQYF.

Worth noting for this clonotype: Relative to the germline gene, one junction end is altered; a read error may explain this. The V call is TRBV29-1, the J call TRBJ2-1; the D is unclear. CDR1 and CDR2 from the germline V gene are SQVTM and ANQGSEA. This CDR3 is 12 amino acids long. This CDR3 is CSVHGAYSEQFF. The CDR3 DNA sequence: TGCAGCGTTCATGGAGCTTACAGTGAGCAGTTCTTC.

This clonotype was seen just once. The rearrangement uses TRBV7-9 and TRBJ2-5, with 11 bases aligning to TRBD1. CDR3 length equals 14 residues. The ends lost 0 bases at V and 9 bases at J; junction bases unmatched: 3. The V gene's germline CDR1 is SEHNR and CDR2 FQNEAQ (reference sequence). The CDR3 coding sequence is TGTGCCAGCAGCTTAGCGGGACAGGGGGAGGCCCAGTACTTC. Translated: CASSLAGQGEAQYF. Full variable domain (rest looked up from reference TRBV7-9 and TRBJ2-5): DTGVSQNPRHKITKRGQNVTFRCDPISEHNRLYWYRQTLGQGPEFLTYFQNEAQLEKSRLLSDRFSAERPKGSFSTLEIQRTEQGDSAMYLCASSLAGQGEAQYFGPGTRLLVL.

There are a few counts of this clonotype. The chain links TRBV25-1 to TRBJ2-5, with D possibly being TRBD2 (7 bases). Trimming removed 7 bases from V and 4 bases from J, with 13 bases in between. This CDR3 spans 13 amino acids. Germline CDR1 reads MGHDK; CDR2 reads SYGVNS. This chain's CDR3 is CASKEGGLETQYF. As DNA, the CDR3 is TGTGCCAGCAAAGAGGGGGGGCTAGAGACCCAGTACTTC.

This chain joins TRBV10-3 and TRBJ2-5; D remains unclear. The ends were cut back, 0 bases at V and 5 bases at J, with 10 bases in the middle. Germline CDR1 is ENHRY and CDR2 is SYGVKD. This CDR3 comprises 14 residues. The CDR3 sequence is CAISESGPLETQYF. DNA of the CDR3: TGTGCCATCAGTGAGTCGGGCCCCCTGGAGACCCAGTACTTC.

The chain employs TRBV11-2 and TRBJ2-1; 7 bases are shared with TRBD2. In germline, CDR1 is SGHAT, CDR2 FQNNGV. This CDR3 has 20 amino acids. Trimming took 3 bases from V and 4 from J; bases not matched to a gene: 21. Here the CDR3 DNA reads TGTGCCAGCAGCTTCTCGGGGAAATACTACGGCGGGAGCGTATACAATGAGCAGTTCTTC. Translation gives CASSFSGKYYGGSVYNEQFF. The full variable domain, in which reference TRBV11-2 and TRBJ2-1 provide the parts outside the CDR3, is EAGVAQSPRYKIIEKRQSVAFWCNPISGHATLYWYQQILGQGPKLLIQFQNNGVVDDSQLPKDRFSAERLKGVDSTLKIQPAKLEDSAVYLCASSFSGKYYGGSVYNEQFFGPGTRLTVL.

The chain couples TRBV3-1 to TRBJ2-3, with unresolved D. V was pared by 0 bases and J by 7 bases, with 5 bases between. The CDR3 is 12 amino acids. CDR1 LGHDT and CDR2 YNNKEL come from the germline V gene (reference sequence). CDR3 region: CASSQDTNTQYF. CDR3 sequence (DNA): TGTGCCAGCAGCCAAGATACCAATACGCAGTATTTT.

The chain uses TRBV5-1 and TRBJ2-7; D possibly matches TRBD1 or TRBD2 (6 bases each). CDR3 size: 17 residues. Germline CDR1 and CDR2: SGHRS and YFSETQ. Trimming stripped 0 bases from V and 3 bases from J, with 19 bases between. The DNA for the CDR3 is TGCGCCAGCAGCTTGGAGCTCAGGGAGGTCAGGGGCTACGAGCAGTACTTC. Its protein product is CASSLELREVRGYEQYF. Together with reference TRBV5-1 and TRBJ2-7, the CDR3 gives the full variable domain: KAGVTQTPRYLIKTRGQQVTLSCSPISGHRSVSWYQQTPGQGLQFLFEYFSETQRNKGNFPGRFSGRQFSNSRSEMNVSTLELGDSALYLCASSLELREVRGYEQYFGPGTRLTVT.